This TCR beta chain was sequenced for a study of CD8 T cells in ankylosing spondylitis. Quantitative molecular-barcoded 5'-RACE generated the TCR beta libraries. MiXCR, run by TCRdb on the 5' RACE reads, gives a single entry per CDR3 protein. This table has a few hundred thousand distinct CDR3 sequences, around 24% appearing once. In its sample, this clonotype was seen a few times. No antigen is known for it. Trimming stripped 7 bases from V and 6 bases from J, with 11 bases between. Germline assignment: CDR1 SQVTM and CDR2 ANQGSEA. This CDR3 is built from 11 residues. Study-wide findings and caveats: It appeared that ankylosing spondylitis blood was characterized by a TCR beta motif of fewer than 10 highly homologous variants. Prior work had noted some motif variants in reactive arthritis blood and synovial fluid.

This TCR came from a male donor with ankylosing spondylitis. The rearrangement joins TRBV29-1 to TRBJ2-3, with unresolved D. The sequencing input was blood, either unsorted or a sorted T cell fraction (not recorded which). The CDR3 DNA reads TGCAGCGCCGGACGAGCTGATACGCAGTATTTT. This codes for CSAGRADTQYF.